The 19 T cell receptor beta chains listed next were all sequenced from one sample in a study of blood T cells in healthy people across ages. Alongside a J-beta primer mix, a sample-barcoded 5' primer served in a second PCR lasting about 7 to 12 cycles. One entry per CDR3 protein results from TCRdb running MiXCR on the 5' RACE reads. The table includes 700,000 to 900,000 distinct CDR3 sequences, about 26% detected once. The data were also submitted as part of a second study, on T cells of mothers and their children.

The sample was blood. The receptors come from a boy younger than 18 in good health.

The V and J genes are TRBV20-1 and TRBJ2-1; D is unresolved. CDR1 DFQATT and CDR2 SNEGSKA come from the germline V gene (reference sequence). The CDR3 runs 11 residues. V lost 3 bases and J lost 7, with 7 bases in between. The CDR3 reads CSASATNEQFF. The CDR3 bases are TGCAGTGCTAGCGCTACAAATGAGCAGTTCTTC.

The chain combines TRBV20-1 with TRBJ2-4, with D tentatively TRBD2 (7 bases). V lost 3 bases and J 7 bases, leaving 16 bases between the germline ends. This CDR3 has 14 amino acids. Germline V gene data show CDR1 as DFQATT and CDR2 as SNEGSKA (reference sequence). CDR3 residues: CSARDSGKGNIQYF. DNA of the CDR3: TGCAGTGCTAGGGACAGCGGGAAGGGTAACATTCAGTACTTC.

Remarks on this clonotype: The junction and the germline gene differ at one end; a read error may be behind it. V usage is TRBV12-3 or TRBV12-4 and J usage is TRBJ2-4, with D unclear. The CDR3 is made up of 13 amino acids. This chain's CDR3 is CAISLVAENIQYF. The CDR3 DNA sequence: TGTGCCATCAGTTTAGTCGCAGAAAACATTCAGTACTTC.

The CDR3 nucleotides are TGCAGTGCTAGCCTCGGGGGGGCCAAAGAGACCCAGTACTTC. It translates to CSASLGGAKETQYF. The chain uses TRBV20-1 and TRBJ2-5; the match to TRBD2 covers 8 bases. Germline V gene sequence: CDR1 DFQATT, CDR2 SNEGSKA (reference sequence). V lost 3 bases, J lost 3 bases, and 6 bases stayed unmatched. The CDR3 length is 14 residues.

This clonotype has only a few counts. This chain uses TRBV4-2 with TRBJ2-4; the match to TRBD2 covers 12 bases. Germline V CDR1 and CDR2: LGHNA, YNFKEQ. This CDR3 contains 19 residues. V gave up 0 bases and J gave up 0 bases; unmatched junction bases: 6. CDR3 DNA sequence: TGTGCCAGCAGCCAAGATGGCCTAGCGGGGGGGCTAGCCAAAAACATTCAGTACTTC. Protein product: CASSQDGLAGGLAKNIQYF.

The rearrangement joins TRBV4-1 to TRBJ2-5; a possible D gene is TRBD2 (5 bases). The J call could be wrong; TRBJ2-7 is a better fit for the DNA end. Germline loops: CDR1 MGHRA, CDR2 YSYEKL. The CDR3 has 17 residues. This CDR3 is CASSQGGILQISYEQYF. The CDR3 nucleotides are TGCGCCAGCAGCCAAGGAGGGATCCTCCAAATATCCTACGAGCAGTACTTC.

This chain links TRBV7-2 with TRBJ2-6, with D tentatively TRBD1 (5 bases). The CDR3 runs to 15 residues. The V end lost 6 bases, the J end lost 3 bases, and 12 bases lay between the germline ends. The germline V gene has CDR1 SGHTA and CDR2 FQGNSA. The CDR3, as DNA: TGTGCCAGCAGTATCCAGGGTTTTGGGGCCAACGTCCTGACTTTC. It codes for CASSIQGFGANVLTF.

The chain couples TRBV29-1 to TRBJ2-7; the match to TRBD1 covers 9 bases. Unmatched junction bases numbered 8, after V lost 7 bases and J lost 10 bases. CDR3 length equals 11 residues. From germline, CDR1 is SQVTM and CDR2 ANQGSEA. In DNA form, the CDR3 reads TGCAGCGCCAGGACAGGGGAAGGTCAGTACTTC. Translation: CSARTGEGQYF.

V is TRBV27 and J is TRBJ2-1, with unresolved D. The tail of the sequence fits TRBJ2-5 better, so the J call may be wrong. The CDR3 spans 15 residues. Per germline, CDR1 MNHEY and CDR2 SMNVEV (reference sequence). CDR3 residues: CASSLSILTRKTQYF. CDR3 nucleotide sequence: TGTGCCAGCAGTTTATCGATACTAACGAGAAAGACCCAGTACTTC.

This clonotype was seen only a few times. The chain links TRBV6-5 to TRBJ2-1; no reliable D call. The length of the CDR3 is 12 residues. V dropped 8 bases and J dropped 10 bases, with 15 bases sitting between them. The V gene's germline CDR1 is MNHEY and CDR2 SVGAGI. The CDR3 DNA reads TGTGCCAGCCGTAAAGGCCCCGGGGAGCAGTTCTTC. Protein sequence: CASRKGPGEQFF.

This clonotype was picked up one time. Possible read error: a much larger clone is one base away. This sequence joins TRBV6-1 and TRBJ2-7; D remains unclear. Trimming stripped 3 bases from V and 7 bases from J, with 4 bases between. The CDR3 is made up of 10 amino acids. Germline CDR1 reads MNHNS; CDR2 reads SASEGT. In nucleotides, the CDR3 is TGTGCCAGCAGTGAGTGGGAGCAGTACTTC. As protein: CASSEWEQYF.

This clonotype was detected a few times. The J gene is TRBJ2-4, the V gene TRBV12-3 or TRBV12-4; D is undetermined. Trimming left V 2 bases short and J 0 bases short, with 8 bases between. The CDR3 contains 15 residues. CDR3 protein: CASSLRQAAKNIQYF. The CDR3 DNA follows: TGTGCCAGCAGTTTACGGCAGGCAGCCAAAAACATTCAGTACTTC.

This clonotype showed up just a few times. The chain carries TRBV27 and TRBJ2-1, with no clear D. The J call may be incorrect, as the DNA end agrees better with TRBJ2-5. CDR3 length: 16 residues. CDR1 MNHEY and CDR2 SMNVEV come from the germline V gene (reference sequence). The DNA for the CDR3 is TGTGCCAGCAGTCCATACTCCGGGTCCGCGTGGGGGACCCAGTACTTC. Protein product: CASSPYSGSAWGTQYF.

This clonotype appeared a few times. The chain is built from TRBV12-3 or TRBV12-4 and TRBJ2-2; D is perhaps TRBD1 or TRBD2 (5 bases each). The V end was cut by 8 bases, the J end by 0 bases, with 16 bases between. The CDR3 runs to 16 residues. DNA of the CDR3: TGTGCCAGCCGCCCTGGGGCGGAGGCGAACACCGGGGAGCTGTTTTTT. Its translation is CASRPGAEANTGELFF.

The chain has TRBV20-1 and TRBJ2-5, with D possibly being TRBD1 or TRBD2 (6 bases each). The DNA matches TRBJ2-1 better at its end, which makes the J call doubtful. The CDR3 has 13 amino acids. CDR1 and CDR2 from the germline V gene are DFQATT and SNEGSKA (reference sequence). As DNA, the CDR3 is TGCAGTGTCCGTGAGGGGGGCGTCAATGAGCAGTTCTTC. This sequence encodes CSVREGGVNEQFF.

V and J are TRBV20-1 and TRBJ1-1, with D uncertain. The V gene's germline CDR1 is DFQATT and CDR2 SNEGSKA (reference sequence). V was trimmed by 0 bases and J by 7 bases, leaving 9 bases between them. This CDR3 region has 12 residues. In DNA, the CDR3 is TGCAGTGCTAGAGAGGACGGTTATGAAGCTTTCTTT. This encodes CSAREDGYEAFF.

As to this clonotype: At one boundary the junction diverges from the germline segment, which might be a read error. V usage is TRBV25-1 and J usage is TRBJ2-1, with 7 bases aligning to TRBD1. CDR3 length: 18 amino acids. Per the germline V gene, CDR1 is MGHDK and CDR2 is SYGVNS. The CDR3 DNA is TGTGCCAGCAGTGAAAGGGGGCAGTCTCTAAGCTCCTACGATGAGCAGTTCTTC. Translated, it gives CASSERGQSLSSYDEQFF.

The V gene is TRBV11-2, the J gene TRBJ2-5; D possibly corresponds to TRBD1 (5 bases). The end of the DNA fits TRBJ2-1 better, so the J call may be wrong. The CDR3 has 13 amino acids. Germline assignment: CDR1 SGHAT and CDR2 FQNNGV. The CDR3 nucleotides are TGTGCCAGCAGCTTAGAGGGGCGGACGCTGCAGTTCTTC. It encodes CASSLEGRTLQFF.

With respect to this clonotype: An end of the junction does not agree with germline; a read error may underlie this. The chain employs TRBV7-2 and TRBJ2-5, with a tentative D call TRBD1 (6 bases). Germline CDR1 reads SGHTA; CDR2 reads FQGNSA. CDR3 length: 15 residues. The CDR3 sequence is CASIPWGRGWETHYF. The DNA for the CDR3 is TGTGCCAGCATCCCCTGGGGCAGGGGTTGGGAGACCCACTACTTC.